A single sample is the source of the 32 T cell receptor beta chains below, sequenced in a study of T cell responses to AZD1222 COVID-19 vaccine. The repertoire was sequenced with immunoSEQ multiplex PCR; TCRdb's copy has only in-frame clones and lacks some. Of roughly 110,000 clones in the sample, about 93% were seen once. The input for sequencing was peripheral blood, taken 28 days after the second AZD1222 dose. The receptors shown here come from an adult who received the AZD1222 COVID-19 vaccine.

CDR3 DNA: TGTGCCAGCAGCCCTCCAAATTCACCCCTCCACTTT. It specifies CASSPPNSPLHF. The chain combines TRBV11-2 with TRBJ1-6; the D is unclear. The germline gives CDR1 SGHAT, CDR2 FQNNGV. V lost 5 bases to trimming and J lost 7 bases, with 6 bases between them. The CDR3 contains 12 residues. The full variable domain, in which reference TRBV11-2 and TRBJ1-6 provide the parts outside the CDR3, is EAGVAQSPRYKIIEKRQSVAFWCNPISGHATLYWYQQILGQGPKLLIQFQNNGVVDDSQLPKDRFSAERLKGVDSTLKIQPAKLEDSAVYLCASSPPNSPLHFGNGTRLTVT.

The J gene is TRBJ2-5, the V gene TRBV7-6, with D possibly called TRBD1 or TRBD2 (5 bases each). Trimming removed 5 bases from V and 10 bases from J, with 23 bases in between. Germline V gene sequence: CDR1 SGHVS, CDR2 FNYEAQ. This CDR3 is 15 amino acids long. CDR3 amino acids: CASSPTRDPIGRQYF. CDR3 in DNA: TGTGCCAGCAGCCCGACCCGGGACCCGATCGGGCGCCAGTACTTC.

The chain combines TRBV28 with TRBJ1-2, with 10 bases identical to TRBD1. Looked up from germline, CDR1 is MDHEN and CDR2 is SYDVKM. After removal of 4 bases from V and 8 bases from J, the junction contained 7 bases not matched to a gene. The CDR3 runs 14 residues. CDR3 bases: TGTGCCAGCAGTTCCCCGGACAGGGGGGAAGGCTACACCTTC. It is translated as CASSSPDRGEGYTF.

The chain has TRBV6-5 and TRBJ2-3, with TRBD2 matching 8 bases. The germline V gene encodes CDR1 MNHEY and CDR2 SVGAGI. After removal of 4 bases from V and 15 bases from J, the junction contained 12 bases not matched to a gene. The CDR3 has 13 amino acids. The CDR3, as DNA: TGTGCCAGCAGTTCATTTGAGCGGGAGATTGCTTATTTT. Translated: CASSSFEREIAYF.

The J gene is TRBJ2-1, the V gene TRBV20-1; no reliable D call. V shed 0 bases and J shed 8 bases, with 5 bases lying between them. CDR1 and CDR2 (germline): DFQATT, SNEGSKA (reference sequence). The CDR3 covers 11 residues. CDR3 loop: CSARDGHEQFF. The CDR3 nucleotides read TGCAGTGCTAGAGATGGGCATGAGCAGTTCTTC.

The rearrangement joins TRBV6-2 or TRBV6-3 to TRBJ2-1, with 16 bases fitting TRBD2. CDR1 is MNHEY, CDR2 SVGEGT, per germline. The ends lost 6 bases at V and 7 bases at J; junction bases unmatched: 9. CDR3 length: 17 amino acids. CDR3 coding DNA: TGTGCCAGCAGCCTCGGGACTAGCGGGGGGGCCCGGAATGAGCAGTTCTTC. Protein sequence: CASSLGTSGGARNEQFF.

The gene calls are TRBV2 and TRBJ2-1; TRBD2 is a possible D gene (7 bases). Germline V gene data show CDR1 as SNHLY and CDR2 as FYNNEI. Trimming shortened V by 7 bases and J by 4 bases, and 26 bases separated the two germline ends. The CDR3 is 18 amino acids. The CDR3 reads CASKDGGPGLAEYNEQFF. CDR3 DNA sequence: TGTGCCAGCAAGGACGGGGGGCCAGGGCTAGCGGAATACAATGAGCAGTTCTTC.

The genes are TRBV7-9 and TRBJ1-5; D remains ambiguous. Germline V gives CDR1 SEHNR, CDR2 FQNEAQ (reference sequence). The CDR3 is made up of 13 amino acids. The germline V and J ends were trimmed by 1 base and 7 bases, with 8 bases remaining between them. Written as DNA, the CDR3 is TGTGCCAGCAGCTTAGGGGAACTCCAGCCCCAGCATTTT. Translation: CASSLGELQPQHF.

The chain combines TRBV27 with TRBJ2-7; 8 positions match TRBD1. Losses at the gene ends were 7 bases for V and 6 bases for J; bases not matched to a gene: 14. This CDR3 spans 15 amino acids. From germline, CDR1 is MNHEY and CDR2 SMNVEV (reference sequence). As DNA, the CDR3 is TGTGCCAGCACCCCCGGGGTCATGACAGGGGTCGAGCAGTACTTC. As protein: CASTPGVMTGVEQYF.

This clone has just one count. The chain carries TRBV29-1 and TRBJ2-2; tentatively, D is TRBD2 (6 bases). Germline V gene sequence: CDR1 SQVTM, CDR2 ANQGSEA. This CDR3 has 15 residues. V lost 4 bases and J 6 bases, leaving 18 bases between the germline ends. CDR3 nucleotides: TGCAGCGTTGGACTCATAAGCGGGCCGGCCGGGGAGCTGTTTTTT. Translated, it gives CSVGLISGPAGELFF.

This sequence joins TRBV5-1 and TRBJ2-5; 10 nucleotides line up with TRBD1. CDR3 size: 15 residues. Trimming at V came to 5 bases and at J to 4 bases, leaving 8 bases not matched to a gene. CDR1 and CDR2 (germline): SGHRS, YFSETQ. The CDR3 loop reads CASRWDRGSGETQYF. As DNA, the CDR3 is TGCGCCAGCAGATGGGACAGGGGAAGTGGAGAGACCCAGTACTTC.

The chain links TRBV6-5 to TRBJ1-6; D is possibly TRBD1 (5 bases). V was cut by 9 bases and J by 7 bases, with 16 bases left in between. Germline V lookup: CDR1 MNHEY, CDR2 SVGAGI. The CDR3 is 14 amino acids. CDR3 residues: CASLAGTANSPLHF. DNA for the CDR3: TGTGCCAGTCTAGCGGGGACGGCCAATTCACCCCTCCACTTT.

This chain joins TRBV19 and TRBJ2-7; D gene ambiguous. This CDR3 spans 14 amino acids. Germline V lookup: CDR1 LNHDA, CDR2 SQIVND (reference sequence). The V gene lost 5 bases and the J gene lost 5 bases, with 16 bases spanning the gap. The CDR3: CASSYSGKWDEQYF. CDR3 DNA: TGTGCCAGTAGTTACAGTGGGAAGTGGGACGAGCAGTACTTC. Based on the CDR3 plus reference TRBV19 and TRBJ2-7, the full variable domain is DGGITQSPKYLFRKEGQNVTLSCEQNLNHDAMYWYRQDPGQGLRLIYYSQIVNDFQKGDIAEGYSVSREKKESFPLTVTSAQKNPTAFYLCASSYSGKWDEQYFGPGTRLTVT.

The genes are TRBV5-6 and TRBJ1-2; no reliable D call. The CDR3 consists of 13 residues. Trimming left V 0 bases short and J 5 bases short, with 8 bases between. Germline V lookup: CDR1 SGHDT, CDR2 YYEEEE. CDR3 sequence reads: CASSLVAEYGYTF. The CDR3 DNA sequence: TGTGCCAGCAGCTTGGTGGCAGAATATGGCTACACCTTC. Based on the CDR3 plus reference TRBV5-6 and TRBJ1-2, the full variable domain is DAGVTQSPTHLIKTRGQQVTLRCSPKSGHDTVSWYQQALGQGPQFIFQYYEEEERQRGNFPDRFSGHQFPNYSSELNVNALLLGDSALYLCASSLVAEYGYTFGSGTRLTVV.

V and J are TRBV11-3 and TRBJ2-3; 12 positions match TRBD2. The CDR3 runs 16 residues. Germline values: CDR1 SGHNT, CDR2 YENEEA. Germline trimming cut 5 bases from V and 5 bases from J; bases unmatched to any gene: 8. CDR3 protein: CASSPRTSGVEDTQYF. CDR3 coding DNA: TGTGCCAGCAGCCCAAGGACTAGCGGGGTGGAAGATACGCAGTATTTT.

The chain combines TRBV5-1 with TRBJ1-5, with 9 bases fitting TRBD1. In germline, CDR1 is SGHRS, CDR2 YFSETQ. This CDR3 is 14 amino acids long. Germline trimming cut 3 bases from V and 4 bases from J; bases unmatched to any gene: 2. The CDR3 sequence is CASSWGQGNQPQHF. The CDR3 bases are TGCGCCAGCAGCTGGGGACAGGGTAATCAGCCCCAGCATTTT.

V and J are TRBV2 and TRBJ2-1; D unclear. The CDR3 sequence is 11 residues long. Trimming removed 4 bases at V and 7 bases at J, with 5 bases between. Per germline, CDR1 SNHLY and CDR2 FYNNEI. CDR3 nucleotides: TGTGCCAGCAGTGTCACTAATGAGCAGTTCTTC. Translation: CASSVTNEQFF. The full variable domain, rest sourced from reference TRBV2 and TRBJ2-1, is EPEVTQTPSHQVTQMGQEVILRCVPISNHLYFYWYRQILGQKVEFLVSFYNNEISEKSEIFDDQFSVERPDGSNFTLKIRSTKLEDSAMYFCASSVTNEQFFGPGTRLTVL.

The chain combines TRBV28 with TRBJ1-1; D unclear. Trimming removed 11 bases from V and 7 bases from J, with 23 bases in between. The V gene's germline CDR1 is MDHEN and CDR2 SYDVKM. The CDR3 totals 14 residues. The CDR3 nucleotides are TGTGCCTCACTACCGTACCGGCCCGTTTATGAAGCTTTCTTT. It specifies CASLPYRPVYEAFF. Filled out from reference TRBV28 and TRBJ1-1, the complete variable domain reads DVKVTQSSRYLVKRTGEKVFLECVQDMDHENMFWYRQDPGLGLRLIYFSYDVKMKEKGDIPEGYSVSREKKERFSLILESASTNQTSMYLCASLPYRPVYEAFFGQGTRLTVV.

J is TRBJ2-7 and V is TRBV7-2, with D unresolved. CDR3 size: 14 residues. V lost 1 base and J 5 bases, leaving 12 bases between the germline ends. The germline CDR1 and CDR2 sequences are SGHTA and FQGNSA. CDR3 region: CASSLGFGIDEQYF. The DNA of the CDR3 is TGTGCCAGCAGCTTAGGATTTGGTATAGACGAGCAGTACTTC.

The rearrangement joins TRBV7-2 to TRBJ2-3; D gene uncertain. V was shortened by 1 base and J by 1 base, with 9 bases between the two germline ends. Germline CDR1 and CDR2: SGHTA and FQGNSA. The CDR3 is made up of 15 amino acids. The CDR3 region is CASSLVDSRTDTQYF. The DNA of the CDR3 is TGTGCCAGCAGCTTAGTTGACTCCCGCACAGATACGCAGTATTTT.

This clone has only one observation. The chain uses TRBV19 and TRBJ1-4; the D is unclear. CDR3 length equals 17 residues. The germline gives CDR1 LNHDA, CDR2 SQIVND (reference sequence). Trimming shortened V by 5 bases and J by 0 bases, and 16 bases separated the two germline ends. The CDR3 spells CASSPRGEIATNEKLFF. Here the CDR3 DNA reads TGTGCCAGTAGTCCCCGGGGAGAGATTGCAACTAATGAAAAACTGTTTTTT.

The chain joins TRBV10-3 to TRBJ2-7; possible D gene TRBD1, 6 bases. This CDR3 spans 15 amino acids. Germline V gene sequence: CDR1 ENHRY, CDR2 SYGVKD. Trimming removed 6 bases from V and 2 bases from J, with 17 bases in between. In DNA, the CDR3 is TGTGCCATCAGCGCCGGGACATCATCTACCTACGAGCAGTACTTC. This gives the protein CAISAGTSSTYEQYF.

This clone is a singleton in its sample. The rearrangement links TRBV30 to TRBJ2-3; D is undetermined. Looked up from germline, CDR1 is GTSNPN and CDR2 is SVGIG (reference sequence). Deletions cut 4 bases from V and 0 bases from J, with 14 bases between. This CDR3 region has 15 residues. CDR3 sequence reads: CAWTPCCPSTDTQYF. CDR3 nucleotide sequence: TGTGCCTGGACCCCCTGCTGTCCTAGCACAGATACGCAGTATTTT.

The genes are TRBV5-1 and TRBJ1-6; 11 bases align to TRBD1. V was pared by 4 bases and J by 7 bases, with 4 bases of the junction left unmatched. Germline CDR1 and CDR2: SGHRS and YFSETQ. The CDR3 covers 15 residues. The CDR3 reads CASSERTGGNSPLHF. In DNA form, the CDR3 reads TGCGCCAGCAGCGAACGGACAGGGGGCAATTCACCCCTCCACTTT.

Here the CDR3 reads CASSYQGQGTDTQYF. As DNA, the CDR3 is TGCGCCAGCAGTTACCAAGGACAGGGAACAGATACGCAGTATTTT. The V and J genes are TRBV5-1 and TRBJ2-3, with 8 positions matching TRBD1. Germline values: CDR1 SGHRS, CDR2 YFSETQ. The V and J ends lost 5 bases and 3 bases, in that order; junction bases with no gene match: 8. This CDR3 has 15 amino acids.

V gene TRBV6-5 combines with J gene TRBJ2-2; 8 bases map to TRBD1. Germline CDR1 MNHEY, CDR2 SVGAGI. The CDR3 sequence is 16 residues long. The ends lost 4 bases at V and 0 bases at J; junction bases unmatched: 4. The CDR3 DNA reads as TGTGCCAGCAGTTCGGGACAGGTGGCGAACACCGGGGAGCTGTTTTTT. This translates into CASSSGQVANTGELFF.

The chain couples TRBV6-5 to TRBJ1-6; TRBD1 might be the D (5 bases). The V end lost 2 bases, the J end lost 7 bases, and 9 bases lay between the germline ends. CDR1 MNHEY and CDR2 SVGAGI come from the germline V gene. The CDR3 covers 14 residues. The CDR3 protein is CASSYAGWNSPLHF. The CDR3 nucleotides are TGTGCCAGCAGTTACGCAGGGTGGAATTCACCCCTCCACTTT.

The rearrangement joins TRBV4-1 to TRBJ1-2; TRBD1 might be the D (5 bases). Looked up from germline, CDR1 is MGHRA and CDR2 is YSYEKL. The CDR3 is made up of 13 amino acids. V lost 0 bases and J lost 7, with 9 bases in between. CDR3 bases: TGCGCCAGCAGCCAAGATGGGGGGGGTGGCTACACCTTC. Protein sequence: CASSQDGGGGYTF.

This chain links TRBV5-1 with TRBJ2-3; TRBD2 matches at 7 bases. Germline V CDR1 and CDR2: SGHRS, YFSETQ. There are 16 residues in the CDR3. V was pared by 0 bases and J by 0 bases, with 4 bases of the junction left unmatched. The CDR3 loop is CASSLDGSGSTDTQYF. The CDR3 DNA reads as TGCGCCAGCAGCTTGGATGGTAGCGGGAGCACAGATACGCAGTATTTT.

V is TRBV7-8 and J is TRBJ1-5; 7 positions agree with TRBD1. This CDR3 has 16 residues. Germline-derived CDR1 and CDR2 are SGHVS and FQNEAQ. The J segment lost 6 bases and the V segment lost 1 base, leaving 9 bases of the junction unmatched. CDR3 nucleotides: TGTGCCAGCAGCTTAGGGGGATCCGGGACAGCTCAGCCCCAGCATTTT. Translated, it gives CASSLGGSGTAQPQHF.

In its sample, this clone was seen once. The genes are TRBV28 and TRBJ1-2, with D perhaps matching TRBD1 (5 bases). Between the trimmed V and J ends, which lost 5 bases and 0 bases, there was a span of 19 bases. The CDR3 covers 17 residues. In germline, CDR1 is MDHEN, CDR2 SYDVKM. The CDR3 DNA reads TGTGCCAGCAGTCCCCCAGGTCTCGGGGGAGCTAACTATGGCTACACCTTC. Its protein is CASSPPGLGGANYGYTF.

This chain links TRBV3-1 (or the pseudogene TRBV3-2) with TRBJ1-1; D might be TRBD1 (5 bases). Trimming left V 4 bases short and J 0 bases short, with 9 bases between. Looked up from germline, CDR1 is LGHDT and CDR2 is YNNKEL (reference sequence). The CDR3 extends over 14 amino acids. CDR3 DNA sequence: TGTGCCAGCAGCCTGGACACAATGAACACTGAAGCTTTCTTT. Translation: CASSLDTMNTEAFF.